What follows are 2 T cell receptor beta chains derived from one specimen sequenced in a study of monozygotic twins with inflammatory bowel disease. TCRdb reprocessed the 5' RACE reads, keeping one entry per CDR3 protein, no DNA. The sample holds approximately 150,000 distinct CDR3 sequences. Sequencing input: blood. These receptors were collected from a human donor with ulcerative colitis or Crohn's disease, or a healthy co-twin of an affected twin (not recorded which).

V and J are TRBV6-4 and TRBJ1-5; TCRdb calls TRBD1, which cannot be checked without DNA. CDR1 MRHNA and CDR2 SNTAGT come from the germline V gene. The CDR3 extends over 16 amino acids. The chain's CDR3 is CASSDRDRFSNQPQHF.

V gene TRBV11-1 combines with J gene TRBJ2-5; lacking DNA, the TRBD1 call made by TCRdb goes unchecked. Per the germline V gene, CDR1 is SGHAT and CDR2 is FQDESV (reference sequence). The CDR3 has 18 residues. The CDR3 spells CASSPIGATGYEGETQYF. Full variable domain (outside the CDR3, taken from reference TRBV11-1 and TRBJ2-5): EAEVAQSPRYKITEKSQAVAFWCDPISGHATLYWYRQILGQGPELLVQFQDESVVDDSQLPKDRFSAERLKGVDSTLKIQPAELGDSAMYLCASSPIGATGYEGETQYFGPGTRLLVL.